These T cell receptor beta chains were read from a single sample in a study of lymphopenia after photon versus proton radiotherapy. Produced via immunoSEQ multiplex PCR; TCRdb's table is partial and in-frame only. The sample has about 83,000 clones, around 83% seen once. The sample in question was peripheral blood, obtained from a patient treated with proton-based radiotherapy. All receptors come from a man aged 60-69 years with pancreatic cancer. CDR3s include the opening cysteine and the closing phenylalanine or tryptophan. Fields, in order: V gene, clone size, D gene, J gene, CDR3 protein, CDR3 DNA. The D gene is left open where the match is weak. Size tells how often a clone was seen (once, few, many) or the class of an expanded clone, and some rows leave it out.

TRBV7-2,NA,NA,TRBJ2-1,CASSLPVYNEQFF,TGTGCCAGCAGCTTACCGGTATACAATGAGCAGTTCTTC
TRBV27,NA,TRBD2,TRBJ2-1,CASSLGLAGESVSNEQFF,TGTGCCAGCAGTTTGGGACTAGCGGGAGAGAGCGTGAGCAATGAGCAGTTCTTC
TRBV7-8,NA,TRBD2,TRBJ2-3,CASSLRFLAGGTDTQYF,TGTGCCAGCAGCTTAAGATTCCTAGCGGGAGGCACAGATACGCAGTATTTT
TRBV9,NA,TRBD2,TRBJ2-5,CASSPSAGGQETQYF,TGTGCCAGCAGCCCTTCAGCGGGAGGGCAAGAGACCCAGTACTTC
TRBV5-6,NA,NA,TRBJ1-4,CASSLQQASRKLFF,TGTGCCAGCAGCTTGCAACAGGCTTCCAGAAAACTGTTTTTT
TRBV4-1,NA,NA,TRBJ2-6,CASSQDRGGSGANVLTF,TGCGCCAGCAGCCAAGATCGCGGGGGCTCAGGGGCCAACGTCCTGACTTTC
TRBV5-5,NA,NA,TRBJ1-1,CASSLVTLNTEAFF,TGTGCCAGCAGCTTGGTTACCCTGAACACTGAAGCTTTCTTT
TRBV30,NA,TRBD1,TRBJ2-3,CAWSIRGGADTQYF,TGTGCCTGGAGTATCCGAGGGGGCGCAGATACGCAGTATTTT
TRBV7-3,NA,TRBD2,TRBJ2-3,CASSLTLAGVDTQYF,TGTGCCAGCAGCTTAACACTAGCGGGAGTAGATACGCAGTATTTT
TRBV7-7,NA,TRBD1,TRBJ1-2,CASSFLTGGGKGNYGYTF,TGTGCTAGCAGCTTTCTCACAGGGGGCGGGAAGGGCAACTATGGCTACACCTTC
TRBV2,few,NA,TRBJ2-7,CASNKPGLTQNYEQYF,TGTGCCAGCAATAAACCGGGCCTTACTCAAAACTACGAGCAGTACTTC
TRBV19,few,NA,TRBJ2-7,CASSMAGARYEQYF,TGTGCCAGTAGCATGGCAGGGGCCAGGTACGAGCAGTACTTC
TRBV6-6,NA,TRBD1,TRBJ1-2,CASSLTGDYGYTF,TGTGCCAGCAGTTTGACAGGGGACTATGGCTACACCTTC
TRBV27,NA,NA,TRBJ1-5,CASSQGQGWAQPQHF,TGTGCCAGCAGTCAAGGGCAGGGCTGGGCTCAGCCCCAGCATTTT
TRBV29-1,NA,NA,TRBJ2-7,CSVEPDNSYEQYF,TGCAGCGTTGAGCCGGACAACTCCTACGAGCAGTACTTC
TRBV7-2,NA,TRBD1,TRBJ1-1,CASSRQGGAFF,TGTGCCAGCAGCAGACAGGGGGGAGCTTTCTTT
TRBV28,NA,NA,TRBJ2-7,CASRLSFEGYEQYF,TGTGCCAGTCGACTAAGCTTCGAGGGGTACGAGCAGTACTTC
TRBV15,once,NA,TRBJ1-3,CATSRDKNTIYF,TGTGCCACCAGCAGAGACAAGAACACCATATATTTT
TRBV5-6,NA,NA,TRBJ1-1,CASSPGTDEAFF,TGTGCCAGCAGCCCGGGGACGGATGAAGCTTTCTTT
TRBV5-4,NA,TRBD1,TRBJ1-1,CASSLPGQGATEAFF,TGTGCCAGCAGCTTACCGGGACAGGGGGCCACTGAAGCTTTCTTT
TRBV2,NA,TRBD1,TRBJ1-5,CASSAGTGRLNQPQHF,TGTGCCAGCAGTGCCGGGACAGGAAGGTTAAATCAGCCCCAGCATTTT
TRBV11-3,NA,NA,TRBJ2-7,CASSLAGSRREQYF,TGTGCCAGCAGCTTAGCCGGGTCACGCCGCGAGCAGTACTTC
TRBV5-4,NA,NA,TRBJ2-5,CASSSGRPKVGGTQYF,TGTGCCAGCAGCTCCGGCCGCCCCAAGGTCGGGGGGACCCAGTACTTC
TRBV28,few,NA,TRBJ2-5,CASSFFALQKLQETQYF,TGTGCCAGCAGTTTCTTCGCCCTTCAGAAACTCCAAGAGACCCAGTACTTC
TRBV11-1,few,NA,TRBJ2-7,CASSDDTTYEQYF,TGTGCCAGCAGCGACGACACGACCTACGAGCAGTACTTC
TRBV6-6,NA,NA,TRBJ1-5,CASTLSNQPQHF,TGTGCCAGCACCCTTAGCAATCAGCCCCAGCATTTT
TRBV6-5,once,TRBD1,TRBJ1-2,CASSSWTGLNYGYTF,TGTGCCAGCAGTTCGTGGACAGGACTGAACTATGGCTACACCTTC
TRBV6-5,NA,NA,TRBJ1-2,CASSVGRGYTF,TGTGCCAGCAGTGTAGGTCGTGGCTACACCTTC
TRBV19,NA,TRBD1,TRBJ1-5,CASKGAGNAGGQPQHF,TGTGCCAGCAAGGGGGCAGGGAATGCGGGCGGTCAGCCCCAGCATTTT
TRBV5-1,NA,NA,TRBJ2-7,CASKGSAGAYEQYF,TGCGCCAGCAAGGGGAGCGCTGGGGCCTACGAGCAGTACTTC
TRBV9,NA,NA,TRBJ2-5,CASSPRGAGETQYF,TGTGCCAGCAGCCCCAGGGGGGCGGGAGAGACCCAGTACTTC
TRBV5-8,NA,NA,TRBJ1-4,CASSHDSLTNEKLFF,TGTGCCAGCAGCCACGACAGCTTAACTAATGAAAAACTGTTTTTT
TRBV28,NA,NA,TRBJ1-4,CASGDRQVGNEKLFF,TGTGCCAGCGGGGATAGGCAGGTTGGGAATGAAAAACTGTTTTTT
TRBV15,NA,NA,TRBJ2-2,CATSYQEAGELFF,TGTGCCACCAGCTACCAGGAGGCCGGGGAGCTGTTTTTT
TRBV4-3,NA,TRBD2,TRBJ2-3,CASSQESAGGKQYF,TGCGCCAGCAGCCAAGAAAGTGCCGGGGGGAAGCAGTATTTT
TRBV28,once,NA,TRBJ1-5,CASSLDFNQPQHF,TGTGCCAGCAGTTTGGATTTCAATCAGCCCCAGCATTTT
TRBV10-2,NA,TRBD2,TRBJ2-5,CASSDQRGGETQYF,TGCGCCAGCAGTGACCAGCGGGGAGGGGAGACCCAGTACTTC
TRBV29-1,NA,TRBD1,TRBJ1-1,CSVATTGRGEAFF,TGCAGCGTTGCCACGACAGGGCGGGGTGAAGCTTTCTTT
TRBV5-1,NA,NA,TRBJ2-1,CASSRPPSHEQFF,TGCGCCAGCAGCAGACCGCCAAGTCATGAGCAGTTCTTC
TRBV19,few,NA,TRBJ2-1,CASSWPGDEQFF,TGTGCCAGTAGTTGGCCTGGCGATGAGCAGTTCTTC
TRBV5-6,NA,TRBD1,TRBJ2-5,CASRYSGQRVETQYF,TGTGCCAGCAGGTACTCGGGACAGAGGGTAGAGACCCAGTACTTC